What follows are 29 T cell receptor beta chains derived from one specimen sequenced in a study of breast tumors, draining lymph nodes, adjacent tissues. One entry per CDR3 protein results from TCRdb running MiXCR on the multiplex PCR reads. The repertoire holds around 110,000 distinct CDR3 sequences, with roughly 33% as singletons. Samples came from axillary lymph nodes draining the breast cancer. The sequenced sample consisted of axillary lymph node tissue. These receptors originate from a female donor with breast cancer. Some clones in this sample may be carry-over from other donors' samples.

This sequence joins TRBV7-9 and TRBJ2-7, with 12 bases fitting TRBD2. The CDR3 is made up of 18 amino acids. The V gene end was trimmed by 2 bases and the J gene end by 7 bases; junction bases not matched to a gene: 15. In germline, CDR1 is SEHNR, CDR2 FQNEAQ (reference sequence). CDR3 nucleotide sequence: TGTGCCAGCAGCTTACCCATTACTAGCGGGAGGACCTCTCGGGAGCAGTACTTC. Encoded protein: CASSLPITSGRTSREQYF.

This clonotype was observed at least ten times. This chain links TRBV6-5 with TRBJ1-5; perhaps TRBD1 as D (5 bases). Germline CDR1 is MNHEY and CDR2 is SVGAGI. V lost 3 bases and J lost 0, with 12 bases in between. This CDR3 region has 16 residues. The DNA of the CDR3 is TGTGCCAGCAGTTATGGGGGAGGATATAGCAATCAGCCCCAGCATTTT. It translates to CASSYGGGYSNQPQHF.

V is TRBV13 and J is TRBJ1-5; perhaps TRBD1 as D (6 bases). Trimming took 1 base from V and 9 from J, leaving 22 bases between them. In germline, CDR1 is PRHDT, CDR2 FYEKMQ (reference sequence). This CDR3 contains 17 residues. The CDR3 region has the DNA TGTGCCAGCAGCTTAGAATGGGGGGTGGGACAAGGAAGGCCCCAGCATTTT. This codes for CASSLEWGVGQGRPQHF.

This clonotype has a count of ten or more. The chain is built from TRBV2 and TRBJ2-3; D perhaps matches TRBD2 (5 bases). V was pared by 7 bases and J by 0 bases, with 11 bases between. The CDR3 extends over 14 amino acids. CDR1 and CDR2 (germline): SNHLY, FYNNEI. The DNA of the CDR3 is TGTGCCAGCATACGGGGATCTAGCACAGATACGCAGTATTTT. It is translated as CASIRGSSTDTQYF.

This clonotype has at least ten counts. The rearrangement links TRBV4-2 to TRBJ2-7; 10 bases map to TRBD2. Trimming took 4 bases from V and 7 from J; bases not matched to a gene: 13. Germline V gene sequence: CDR1 LGHNA, CDR2 YNFKEQ. The CDR3 spans 16 residues. The CDR3 DNA is TGTGCCAGCAGCCCCCCGCGAGCGGGGGGGCCTAGGGAGCAGTACTTC. Amino acid sequence: CASSPPRAGGPREQYF.

Note on this clonotype: This may come from a read error, since a much larger clone is one base off. V and J are TRBV20-1 and TRBJ1-1; a weak D match, TRBD1 (6 bases). Germline loops: CDR1 DFQATT, CDR2 SNEGSKA (reference sequence). The CDR3 covers 11 residues. CDR3 amino acids: CSAPRGTEACF. The CDR3 DNA sequence: TGCAGTGCTCCCAGGGGCACTGAAGCTTGCTTT.

This clonotype was seen repeatedly, ten times or more. J is TRBJ2-7 and V is TRBV5-8; D gene uncertain. V was shortened by 0 bases and J by 3 bases, with 10 bases between the two germline ends. The CDR3 is 14 amino acids. CDR1 and CDR2 from the germline V gene are SGHTS and YDEGEE. The CDR3 sequence: CASSLGGMGYEQYF. Here the CDR3 DNA reads TGTGCCAGCAGCTTGGGTGGGATGGGCTACGAGCAGTACTTC.

The sample holds many counts of this clonotype. The V and J genes are TRBV7-8 and TRBJ2-5; the match to TRBD1 covers 7 bases. The CDR3 loop spans 14 amino acids. V dropped 4 bases and J dropped 2; count of bases not matched to a gene: 4. Germline CDR1 reads SGHVS; CDR2 reads FQNEAQ. CDR3 sequence: CASSYRQGQETQYF. The CDR3, as DNA: TGTGCCAGCAGCTACCGACAGGGACAAGAGACCCAGTACTTC.

This clonotype has a count of ten or more. The genes are TRBV7-3 and TRBJ2-1; 13 nucleotides match TRBD2. V trimming: 1 base; J trimming: 4 bases; junction bases outside the gene matches: 10. CDR1 is SGHTA, CDR2 FQGTGA, per germline. The CDR3 has 19 amino acids. CDR3 nucleotide sequence: TGTGCCAGCAGCTTAAGGCCCCTAAGGACTAGCGGGGGTTACAATGAGCAGTTCTTC. As protein: CASSLRPLRTSGGYNEQFF.

This clonotype was detected many times. The chain links TRBV28 to TRBJ2-7; unclear D gene. The germline gives CDR1 MDHEN, CDR2 SYDVKM. CDR3 size: 14 residues. Trimming took off 2 bases at V and 3 bases at J, with 11 bases between the two ends. The CDR3 is CASSLPAGYYEQYF. The CDR3 DNA is TGTGCCAGCAGTTTACCTGCAGGATACTACGAGCAGTACTTC.

Details on this clonotype: Since a much larger clone is just one base distant, this may be a read error. CDR3 nucleotides: TGTGCCTGGTACCAACAGGGGGGGAATGGCTACGCCTTC. It specifies CAWYQQGGNGYAF. The chain combines TRBV30 with TRBJ1-2; 8 nucleotides line up with TRBD1. CDR1 is GTSNPN, CDR2 SVGIG, per germline (reference sequence). CDR3 length: 13 amino acids. The whole variable domain, remainder taken from reference TRBV30 and TRBJ1-2, is SQTIHQWPATLVQPVGSPLSLECTVEGTSNPNLYWYRQAAGRGLQLLFYSVGIGQISSEVPQNLSASRPQDRQFILSSKKLLLSDSGFYLCAWYQQGGNGYAFGSGTRLTVV.

This clonotype was seen a handful of times. V and J are TRBV4-1 and TRBJ1-1, with D unclear. With 1 base removed from V and 6 bases from J, the gap between germline ends came to 18 bases. There are 16 residues in the CDR3. CDR1 is MGHRA, CDR2 YSYEKL, per germline. The CDR3 protein is CASSQGYSHGFAEAFF. The CDR3 nucleotides read TGCGCCAGCAGCCAAGGGTATAGTCACGGTTTCGCTGAAGCTTTCTTT.

This clonotype has more than one count but fewer than ten. A read error may explain this, as a much larger clone is one base away. J is TRBJ1-2 and V is TRBV6-1; D perhaps matches TRBD1 (6 bases). The CDR3 has 15 residues. Germline V gives CDR1 MNHNS, CDR2 SASEGT. The V end lost 5 bases, the J end lost 4 bases, and 17 bases lay between the germline ends. In nucleotides, the CDR3 is TGTGCCAGCAGTCCATTAGCGGGACATGTCTATGGCTACACCTTC. Translation: CASSPLAGHVYGYTF.

This clonotype was picked up many times. The J gene is TRBJ2-7, the V gene TRBV3-1; D is uncertain. This CDR3 has 13 amino acids. Trimming pared 0 bases from V and 6 bases from J, leaving 9 bases between. Germline CDR1 LGHDT, CDR2 YNNKEL (reference sequence). CDR3 region: CASSQDWSGEQYF. The DNA of the CDR3 is TGTGCCAGCAGCCAAGATTGGTCGGGCGAGCAGTACTTC.

At least ten counts were recorded for this clonotype. V gene TRBV19 combines with J gene TRBJ2-7; tentatively, D is TRBD1 (6 bases). Per the germline V gene, CDR1 is LNHDA and CDR2 is SQIVND (reference sequence). The CDR3 has 12 residues. Trimming removed 7 bases from V and 2 bases from J, with 9 bases in between. In DNA, the CDR3 is TGTGCCAGTACGGACAGCACCTACGAGCAGTACTTC. As protein: CASTDSTYEQYF.

This clonotype was picked up a small number of times. V and J are TRBV4-1 and TRBJ1-1; D unclear. The germline gives CDR1 MGHRA, CDR2 YSYEKL. The CDR3 runs 14 residues. Trimming removed 4 bases from V and 2 bases from J, with 11 bases in between. CDR3 DNA: TGCGCCAGCAGCCCAATAGGAGTTAACACTGAAGCTTTCTTT. Its protein product is CASSPIGVNTEAFF.

Many counts were recorded for this clonotype. The rearrangement links TRBV11-2 to TRBJ2-1; possible D gene TRBD2, 6 bases. V was cut by 1 base and J by 9 bases, with 10 bases left in between. The CDR3 totals 13 residues. Germline V gene data show CDR1 as SGHAT and CDR2 as FQNNGV. In DNA form, the CDR3 reads TGTGCCAGCAGCTTAGTGGGGGGTAGTGAGCAGTTCTTC. This encodes CASSLVGGSEQFF.

In this sample, this clonotype turned up many times. The chain employs TRBV19 and TRBJ1-2, with TRBD1 matching 7 bases. Germline V lookup: CDR1 LNHDA, CDR2 SQIVND (reference sequence). This CDR3 region has 15 residues. With V trimmed by 5 bases and J by 7 bases, 13 bases remained unmatched. The CDR3 DNA is TGTGCCAGTAGTCCCCGACAGGGTCTGAGTTTTGGCTACACCTTC. As protein: CASSPRQGLSFGYTF.

This clonotype was observed at least ten times. A much larger clone lies one base from this, so it may be a read error. Because the CDR3 is missing its conserved closing phenylalanine or tryptophan, this is likely a read error. The gene calls are TRBV9 and TRBJ2-5; D not resolved. V shed 2 bases and J shed 5 bases, with 10 bases lying between them. Per germline, CDR1 SGDLS and CDR2 YYNGEE. This CDR3 contains 13 residues. CDR3 coding DNA: TGTGCCAGCAGCGTGAGTAGCCGGGAGACCCAGTACTCC. Translation gives CASSVSSRETQYS.

This chain uses TRBV12-3 or TRBV12-4 with TRBJ2-3; 7 bases map to TRBD2. V lost 5 bases and J lost 3; bases outside the gene matches: 8. The CDR3 consists of 15 residues. The CDR3 nucleotides read TGTGCCAGCAGTCATAGCGGGTATATAACAGATACGCAGTATTTT. This codes for CASSHSGYITDTQYF.

In its sample, this clonotype was seen many times. CDR3 loop: CSAPNIQRGYNEQFF. The CDR3 region has the DNA TGCAGTGCTCCCAACATCCAGAGGGGTTACAATGAGCAGTTCTTC. V is TRBV20-1 and J is TRBJ2-1; D is possibly TRBD1 or TRBD2 (5 bases each). CDR3 size: 15 residues. V lost 5 bases, J lost 4 bases, and 18 bases lay in between. The V gene's germline CDR1 is DFQATT and CDR2 SNEGSKA (reference sequence).

This chain uses TRBV11-1 with TRBJ2-3, with TRBD2 matching 8 bases. The V gene end was trimmed by 4 bases and the J gene end by 2 bases; junction bases not matched to a gene: 20. Germline CDR1 SGHAT, CDR2 FQDESV (reference sequence). CDR3 size: 20 residues. In DNA, the CDR3 is TGTGCCAGCAGCTCCCCTGCTACTACCCCTGCGGGGGGCCACACAGATACGCAGTATTTT. Translating gives CASSSPATTPAGGHTDTQYF. Complete variable domain (other parts from reference TRBV11-1 and TRBJ2-3): EAEVAQSPRYKITEKSQAVAFWCDPISGHATLYWYRQILGQGPELLVQFQDESVVDDSQLPKDRFSAERLKGVDSTLKIQPAELGDSAMYLCASSSPATTPAGGHTDTQYFGPGTRLTVL.

This clonotype was detected ten times or more. The CDR3 nucleotides are TGTGCCAGCAGTCCCAAACCAGGGAAGATCTACGAGCAGTACTTC. Translated, it gives CASSPKPGKIYEQYF. This rearrangement joins TRBV27 to TRBJ2-7; possible D gene TRBD1, 5 bases. V was shortened by 5 bases and J by 3 bases, with 17 bases between the two germline ends. The CDR3 runs 15 residues. Germline CDR1 reads MNHEY; CDR2 reads SMNVEV (reference sequence).

This clonotype came up many times. The chain joins TRBV20-1 to TRBJ2-7, with D maybe TRBD1 (5 bases). Per germline, CDR1 DFQATT and CDR2 SNEGSKA (reference sequence). With 3 bases removed from V and 3 bases from J, the gap between germline ends came to 12 bases. The CDR3 has 13 amino acids. CDR3 DNA: TGCAGTGCTAGGGACATAGGGAACTACGAGCAGTACTTC. Translated: CSARDIGNYEQYF.

The rearrangement links TRBV11-2 to TRBJ1-6; 9 bases fit TRBD1. The CDR3 totals 19 residues. The germline gives CDR1 SGHAT, CDR2 FQNNGV. The V and J ends lost 6 bases and 0 bases, in that order; junction bases with no gene match: 12. The CDR3 region has the DNA TGTGCCAGCAGTAAATCTAAGGGACAGGGAAGCTCCTATAATTCACCCCTCCACTTT. This encodes CASSKSKGQGSSYNSPLHF.

This clonotype showed up many times. CDR3 nucleotide sequence: TGTGCCAGCAGCTTTGCAGGGAACACTGAAGCTTTCTTT. Protein sequence: CASSFAGNTEAFF. J is TRBJ1-1 and V is TRBV7-8; D remains unclear. Trimming stripped 3 bases from V and 1 base from J, with 6 bases between. The CDR3 covers 13 residues. Germline-derived CDR1 and CDR2 are SGHVS and FQNEAQ.

This clonotype was observed many times. J is TRBJ2-6 and V is TRBV7-3; D uncertain. The V end was cut by 5 bases, the J end by 2 bases, with 13 bases between. Germline lookup yields CDR1 SGHTA and CDR2 FQGTGA. This CDR3 spans 16 amino acids. CDR3: CASSPLASPGANVLTF. The CDR3 nucleotides are TGTGCCAGCAGCCCATTGGCGTCCCCTGGGGCCAACGTCCTGACTTTC.

This clonotype was recorded at least ten times. A much larger clone lies one base from this, so it may be a read error. V usage is TRBV20-1 and J usage is TRBJ2-7; a weak D match, TRBD2 (5 bases). Per germline, CDR1 DFQATT and CDR2 SNEGSKA (reference sequence). The CDR3 is 13 amino acids. As DNA, the CDR3 is TGCAGTGCTAGTTTGGCGGGTCGGTACGCGCAGTACTTC. Its protein product is CSASLAGRYAQYF.

This clonotype was detected many times. V usage is TRBV7-2 and J usage is TRBJ1-5, with D tentatively TRBD1 (5 bases). CDR1 and CDR2 from the germline V gene are SGHTA and FQGNSA. The V gene lost 3 bases and the J gene lost 6 bases, with 18 bases spanning the gap. The CDR3 length is 16 residues. CDR3 sequence: CASSFQQGGFSQPQHF. The CDR3 region has the DNA TGTGCCAGCAGCTTTCAGCAGGGCGGGTTTAGTCAGCCCCAGCATTTT.